The entry that follows covers one T cell receptor (beta chain) sequence. This clonotype came up many times. Its antigen is still unknown. Base qualities are not provided; no much larger clone lies one nucleotide away. These data are taken from a study of identical twins (dated by TCRdb to the mid-2010s). As for the study more broadly: The study deep-sequenced TCR alpha and beta repertoires from monozygotic twins, unrelated adults of various ages and cord blood to test whether fetal clonotypes persist. To rule out contamination, the twin experiments were replicated at different times with different library preparation protocols.

Receptor amplification or capture employed 5' RACE. TCRdb lists the instrument as Illumina HiSeq 2000. Template switching added a universal primer binding site, and the final cDNA carried a unique molecular identifier that allowed TCR cDNA molecules to be counted accurately. First-strand cDNA for TCR alpha and beta chains was synthesized from specific primers in the conserved constant-segment region. To control for contamination, every cDNA library carried two barcodes: a SMART-Mk sample barcode plus Illumina barcodes. TruSeq adapter sequences, together with Illumina sample barcodes, were added in two successive PCR steps. TCR alpha and beta cDNA libraries were sequenced on the Illumina HiSeq platform with custom primers. In the original analysis: Raw reads were processed with MiGEC to extract unique molecular identifiers, and MiXCR was used to determine CDR3 positions. Recombination models were inferred per individual with the repgenHMM and IGoR tools using an EM algorithm. Shared clonotypes were analyzed with the tcR package in R, and sharing was normalized by the product of cloneset sizes. To study raw recombination free of thymic and clonal selection effects, out-of-frame nonproductive sequences were analyzed. TCRdb itself trimmed the public reads at Q25 with fastp, ran MiXCR and retained productive beta chains. Each record represents a unique CDR3 protein, reported with the most common genes and DNA among its rows. The V and J calls, along with clone size, are taken from TCRdb and not from the paper's own processing. The table for this sample lists about 730,000 distinct CDR3 sequences; 21% of them were counted only once. Of the sample, 4% to 4.5% is held by the ten largest clones.

General findings and caveats noted by the study authors: Invariant T cells such as MAIT and iNKT could partly confound zero-insertion analyses, though diverse VJ usage argued against this for most clonotypes. Compared with coincidental sharing between unrelated individuals, out-of-frame TCR alpha sequences shared between twins showed an excess of sequences with low generation probability. Because the same donors could not be followed over many years, the conclusions depended on cross-sectional statistical analysis. Abundant cord blood beta clonotypes carried fewer insertions; young adult naive repertoires showed a weaker similar trend, while memory repertoires showed none. In monozygotic twins, out-of-frame TCR alpha sharing was systematically underestimated by recombination models, although the models agreed with sharing between unrelated individuals. In beta out-of-frame sequences, excess twin sharing was weaker, because having fewer shared sequences lowered the signal-to-noise ratio.

All donors were healthy Caucasians. The twin cohort consisted of three pairs of female monozygotic twins, all aged roughly 18 to 29 years. Peripheral blood mononuclear cells were used as the source from which RNA for TCR libraries was isolated. The V end loses 6 bases and the J end loses 5 bases, and a stretch of 14 bases separates them. From the germline V gene, CDR1 is SQVTM and CDR2 is ANQGSEA. The CDR3 numbers 12 residues from cysteine through phenylalanine. The kept DNA is CDR3 alone, 36 bases in frame from the first base. These data were likewise used in another study, on T cells expressing NK-cell markers. The second study's paper adds: In sorted CD3+CD56+NKG2C+, CD3+CD56+NKG2C- and CD3+CD56-NKG2C+ T-cell subsets from eight or nine donors, TCR beta-chain repertoires were profiled. Seven of the eight sequenced donors were HCMV-seropositive and one was HCMV-seronegative. To restrict sorting to alphabetaTCR-expressing T cells, an anti-gammadeltaTCR antibody was added in several experiments. In several donors, the dominant CD3+CD56+NKG2C+ clonotypes were among the top 10 CD8+ clonotypes and accounted for about 1.0-7.5% of CD8+ T cells. Those dominant clonotypes were again the most abundant among CD3+CD56-NKG2C+ cells in a handful of donors, at roughly 25-60.1%. It remained unclear whether the expanded NKG2C-expressing T cell clones were specific for HCMV antigens. The study sequenced eight donors, all healthy volunteers chosen at random: three men and five women. To determine HCMV serostatus, a commercial ELISA kit was used to detect HCMV-specific IgG in serum. For five to seven donors, unsorted PBMC were also used to sequence bulk peripheral blood T-cell repertoires. MIGEC handled demultiplexing of the reads and grouping by UMI, while MiTCR was used to assemble and quantify clonotypes. To exclude erroneous sequences, only TCR cDNA sequences supported by at least two reads were retained. The tcR package was used for downstream repertoire analysis, with clonotypes matched between fractions based on CDR3 nucleotide sequence plus V segment. VDJmatch was used to annotate antigen specificity against VDJdb, with one amino acid substitution in CDR3 permitted.

This TCR derives from a woman between 18 and 29 years old in good health. Here the chain combines TRBV29-1 and TRBJ2-7, with TRBD2 tentatively as D gene (6 bases match). Sample: PBMCs. DNA sequence: TGCAGCGTGGGGGGAGAGTCGGACGAGCAGTACTTC. Protein translation: CSVGGESDEQYF.